The 28 T cell receptor beta chains listed next were all sequenced from one sample in a study of regulatory T cells in long-lasting Graves disease. Described time point: persistent/refractory GD, antithyroid drugs over 5 years with positive TRAb. The TCR library was prepared using RNA isolated from PBMCs. According to the study, TCR beta libraries were built with iRepertoire HTBI primers and CDR3-region Arm-PCR. TCRdb analysed the multiplex PCR reads with MiXCR anew, one entry per CDR3 protein. The sample lists about 460,000 distinct CDR3 sequences; roughly 23% were seen once. Source: peripheral blood mononuclear cells (PBMCs), taken when the disease was refractory, from a patient treated with antithyroid drugs. The receptors shown here come from a female donor with Graves disease.

This clonotype was seen many times. The chain is built from TRBV28 and TRBJ2-7; 7 bases agree with TRBD1. Germline V lookup: CDR1 MDHEN, CDR2 SYDVKM. The CDR3 is 13 amino acids. Unmatched junction bases numbered 8, after V lost 7 bases and J lost 5 bases. CDR3 bases: TGTGCCAGCACAGACAGGGAGAGGAACGAGCAGTACTTC. Encoded protein: CASTDRERNEQYF.

This clonotype was observed a handful of times. This chain joins TRBV19 and TRBJ2-1; D gene uncertain. CDR3 length equals 14 residues. Germline CDR1 and CDR2: LNHDA and SQIVND (reference sequence). Trimming removed 5 bases from V and 4 bases from J, with 12 bases in between. The CDR3 reads CASSLGGEYNEQFF. CDR3 nucleotide sequence: TGTGCCAGTAGTTTGGGTGGCGAATACAATGAGCAGTTCTTC.

This clonotype was counted at least ten times. This sequence joins TRBV28 and TRBJ2-7, with a possible D match to TRBD1 (6 bases). V lost 4 bases and J lost 4, with 17 bases in between. Germline assignment: CDR1 MDHEN and CDR2 SYDVKM. The CDR3 covers 15 residues. CDR3 residues: CASSSRGRGLYEQYF. CDR3 in DNA: TGTGCCAGCAGTTCCCGGGGCAGGGGCCTGTACGAGCAGTACTTC.

This clonotype showed up many times. The gene calls are TRBV27 and TRBJ2-7, with 7 bases aligning to TRBD1. Unmatched junction bases numbered 13, after V lost 8 bases and J lost 6 bases. The CDR3 runs 14 residues. Per the germline V gene, CDR1 is MNHEY and CDR2 is SMNVEV (reference sequence). The CDR3, as DNA: TGTGCCAGCGCTAGACAGGGTGCCTTCGCCGAGCAGTACTTC. This gives the protein CASARQGAFAEQYF.

This sequence joins TRBV19 and TRBJ2-4; tentative D call: TRBD2 (6 bases). This CDR3 is 16 amino acids long. Germline V gene data show CDR1 as LNHDA and CDR2 as SQIVND (reference sequence). With 7 bases removed from V and 0 bases from J, the gap between germline ends came to 16 bases. The CDR3 nucleotides are TGTGCCAGTACCTCCACCGGGGGAATAGCCAAAAACATTCAGTACTTC. This codes for CASTSTGGIAKNIQYF. The full variable domain, its missing parts supplied by reference TRBV19 and TRBJ2-4, is DGGITQSPKYLFRKEGQNVTLSCEQNLNHDAMYWYRQDPGQGLRLIYYSQIVNDFQKGDIAEGYSVSREKKESFPLTVTSAQKNPTAFYLCASTSTGGIAKNIQYFGAGTRLSVL.

This clonotype was counted at least ten times. The rearrangement uses TRBV28 and TRBJ1-1, with 10 bases lining up with TRBD1. The V segment lost 4 bases and the J segment 4 bases; nucleotides outside the gene matches: 12. CDR3 length: 17 amino acids. Germline values: CDR1 MDHEN, CDR2 SYDVKM. The CDR3 here is CASSSISTGGEGTEAFF. Here the CDR3 DNA reads TGTGCCAGCAGTTCAATTTCGACAGGGGGCGAGGGCACTGAAGCTTTCTTT.

There are a few counts of this clonotype. The genes are TRBV28 and TRBJ2-5; 12 positions agree with TRBD2. J gave up 4 bases and V 6 bases, and 9 bases lay outside the gene matches. CDR1 MDHEN and CDR2 SYDVKM come from the germline V gene. This CDR3 is 16 amino acids long. CDR3 DNA sequence: TGTGCCAGCAGCTCGCTAGCGGGGGGGCTTGCAGAGACCCAGTACTTC. It yields the protein CASSSLAGGLAETQYF.

This rearrangement joins TRBV7-2 to TRBJ2-7; a weak D match, TRBD1 (6 bases). The CDR3 loop spans 15 amino acids. CDR1 SGHTA and CDR2 FQGNSA come from the germline V gene. V lost 5 bases, J lost 1 base, and 15 bases lay in between. CDR3 sequence reads: CASSQRQERSYEQYF. In DNA form, the CDR3 reads TGTGCCAGCAGCCAACGACAGGAAAGGTCCTACGAGCAGTACTTC.

V usage is TRBV11-3 and J usage is TRBJ2-7; possible D gene TRBD1, 6 bases. Deletions cut 1 base from V and 5 bases from J, with 12 bases between. CDR1 SGHNT and CDR2 YENEEA come from the germline V gene. The CDR3 is 14 amino acids. The chain's CDR3 is CASSLGHQGNEQYF. CDR3 DNA sequence: TGTGCCAGCAGCTTAGGGCACCAGGGGAACGAGCAGTACTTC.

This clonotype was counted many times. The J gene is TRBJ2-6, the V gene TRBV12-3 or TRBV12-4, with D tentatively TRBD2 (5 bases). Trimming pared 6 bases from V and 0 bases from J, leaving 15 bases between. This CDR3 spans 17 amino acids. DNA of the CDR3: TGTGCCAGCAGCGCAGGCCGGGATAACTCTGGGGCCAACGTCCTGACTTTC. Amino acids: CASSAGRDNSGANVLTF.

This clonotype was detected only a few times. This chain joins TRBV10-3 and TRBJ2-7; 9 bases align to TRBD2. CDR3 size: 17 residues. J gave up 4 bases and V 6 bases, and 16 bases lay outside the gene matches. Germline CDR1 reads ENHRY; CDR2 reads SYGVKD. The CDR3, as DNA: TGTGCCATCAGCTCCGGGACTAGCAGGTCCCTAACATACGAGCAGTACTTC. Protein product: CAISSGTSRSLTYEQYF.

The chain is built from TRBV7-9 and TRBJ2-2, with a tentative D call TRBD2 (6 bases). V shed 5 bases and J shed 3 bases, with 16 bases lying between them. The CDR3 length is 16 residues. Germline assignment: CDR1 SEHNR and CDR2 FQNEAQ (reference sequence). CDR3 nucleotide sequence: TGTGCCAGCAGCCCCCGCGGGGCCCCTGACACCGGGGAGCTGTTTTTT. Encoded protein: CASSPRGAPDTGELFF.

This clonotype showed up just a few times. The V and J genes are TRBV20-1 and TRBJ2-7, with D perhaps TRBD1 or TRBD2 (5 bases each). This CDR3 is built from 13 residues. The V gene's germline CDR1 is DFQATT and CDR2 SNEGSKA (reference sequence). The ends were cut back, 6 bases at V and 0 bases at J, with 12 bases in the middle. CDR3 DNA: TGCAGTGCCCCCGGGGACGGCTCCTACGAGCAGTACTTC. Its translation is CSAPGDGSYEQYF.

This clonotype occurred a few times. The chain recombines TRBV5-1 with TRBJ2-7; tentative D call: TRBD1 (5 bases). CDR1 and CDR2 from the germline V gene are SGHRS and YFSETQ. The CDR3 contains 13 residues. Trimming pared 0 bases from V and 5 bases from J, leaving 9 bases between. CDR3: CASSLGQLDEQYF. The DNA of the CDR3 is TGCGCCAGCAGCTTGGGACAGCTCGACGAGCAGTACTTC.

The chain couples TRBV6-1 to TRBJ1-2; D is perhaps TRBD1 (5 bases). V lost 7 bases, J lost 10 bases, and 19 bases lay in between. This CDR3 has 13 amino acids. Germline assignment: CDR1 MNHNS and CDR2 SASEGT. The CDR3 is CASTLGVLRDYTF. The DNA of the CDR3 is TGTGCCAGCACCCTAGGGGTGCTAAGGGACTACACCTTC.

The V and J genes are TRBV30 and TRBJ2-3; TRBD2 matches 8 bases. This CDR3 is 13 amino acids long. Trimming removed 5 bases from V and 4 bases from J; junction bases left unmatched: 5. CDR1 GTSNPN and CDR2 SVGIG come from the germline V gene (reference sequence). The CDR3, as DNA: TGTGCCTGGTCTACGGGAGGGTCAGATACGCAGTATTTT. Amino acid sequence: CAWSTGGSDTQYF.

Here the CDR3 DNA reads TGCGCCAGCAGTGAAAACAGGGTCTATGGCTACACCTTC. This translates into CASSENRVYGYTF. V usage is TRBV10-1 and J usage is TRBJ1-2, with a weak D call TRBD1 (6 bases). Trimming removed 3 bases at V and 4 bases at J, with 9 bases between. This CDR3 has 13 residues. Germline assignment: CDR1 WNHNN and CDR2 SYGVQD (reference sequence).

This clonotype was counted at least ten times. The gene calls are TRBV11-2 and TRBJ2-7; weak D call: TRBD2 (6 bases). This CDR3 has 13 residues. In germline, CDR1 is SGHAT, CDR2 FQNNGV. Trimming took 8 bases from V and 3 from J, leaving 14 bases between them. The CDR3 is CASSWRARYEQYF. The CDR3 DNA reads TGTGCCAGCTCCTGGAGGGCCCGCTACGAGCAGTACTTC.

This clonotype was counted many times. A read error may account for a junction end that differs from germline. The chain carries TRBV28 and TRBJ1-1, with D unclear. This CDR3 is 17 amino acids long. Germline V gene lookup returns CDR1 MDHEN and CDR2 SYDVKM. The CDR3 bases are TGTGCGAGCAAGAGGGCAGGATTGAGCCCCATGAACACTGAAGCTTTCTTT. Its translation: CASKRAGLSPMNTEAFF.

Of note for this clonotype: A much larger clone differs from this one at a single base, so this may be a read error. This rearrangement joins TRBV28 to TRBJ2-7; no clear D gene. The CDR3 extends over 14 amino acids. Germline lookup yields CDR1 MDHEN and CDR2 SYDVKM. CDR3 residues: CASSSQKRSDEQYF. The DNA of the CDR3 is TGTGCCAGCAGTTCCCAGAAGCGCTCCGACGAGCAGTACTTC.

At least ten counts were recorded for this clonotype. The CDR3 bases are TGTGCCAGCAGTCCGGGACAGGGAAAAGGAGAGACCCAGTACTTC. The encoded protein is CASSPGQGKGETQYF. The chain is built from TRBV27 and TRBJ2-5; 9 bases match TRBD1. Germline loops: CDR1 MNHEY, CDR2 SMNVEV (reference sequence). J gave up 4 bases and V 5 bases, and 8 bases lay outside the gene matches. CDR3 length equals 15 residues.

Ten or more counts support this clonotype. This chain joins TRBV7-2 and TRBJ2-5; D is perhaps TRBD2 (5 bases). CDR1 is SGHTA, CDR2 FQGNSA, per germline. CDR3 length: 15 amino acids. V was cut by 1 base and J by 4 bases, with 13 bases left in between. The CDR3 DNA reads TGTGCCAGCAGCTTAGACCCGGGGAGTACAGAGACCCAGTACTTC. This gives the protein CASSLDPGSTETQYF.

In this sample, this clonotype turned up many times. The chain has TRBV6-2 or TRBV6-3 and TRBJ2-7; D possibly corresponds to TRBD1 (5 bases). CDR1 and CDR2 (germline): MNHEY, SVGEGT. The CDR3 runs 14 residues. Between the trimmed V and J ends, which lost 5 bases and 6 bases, there was a span of 17 bases. In nucleotides, the CDR3 is TGTGCCAGCAGTAATCGTCCAGGGCTTCGCGAGCAGTACTTC. Its protein product is CASSNRPGLREQYF.

This clonotype came up a few times. The chain is built from TRBV9 and TRBJ1-6; D remains ambiguous. From germline, CDR1 is SGDLS and CDR2 YYNGEE. The V end was cut by 0 bases, the J end by 6 bases, with 16 bases between. The CDR3 totals 17 residues. The CDR3, as DNA: TGTGCCAGCAGCGTAGCCCCAGGACCTTCCGGTAATTCACCCCTCCACTTT. Its translation: CASSVAPGPSGNSPLHF.

This clonotype was detected many times. The V call is TRBV28, the J call TRBJ2-7; 11 bases match TRBD2. This CDR3 is 15 amino acids long. V lost 5 bases to trimming and J lost 0 bases; unmatched junction nucleotides: 3. In germline, CDR1 is MDHEN, CDR2 SYDVKM. The CDR3 protein is CASSPTSGGSYEQYF. CDR3 bases: TGTGCCAGCAGTCCTACTAGCGGGGGCTCCTACGAGCAGTACTTC. The variable domain in full, completed from reference TRBV28 and TRBJ2-7, reads DVKVTQSSRYLVKRTGEKVFLECVQDMDHENMFWYRQDPGLGLRLIYFSYDVKMKEKGDIPEGYSVSREKKERFSLILESASTNQTSMYLCASSPTSGGSYEQYFGPGTRLTVT.

This chain links TRBV6-1 with TRBJ1-1, with a possible D match to TRBD1 (6 bases). This CDR3 comprises 20 residues. The V end was cut by 6 bases, the J end by 4 bases, with 33 bases between. Germline V gene lookup returns CDR1 MNHNS and CDR2 SASEGT. The CDR3 sequence is CASSPLTFISRGKNATEAFF. The CDR3 DNA is TGTGCCAGCAGCCCTCTGACCTTTATATCAAGGGGGAAGAATGCCACTGAAGCTTTCTTT.

This clonotype has at least ten counts. The J gene is TRBJ2-7, the V gene TRBV28; D is possibly TRBD2 (6 bases). This CDR3 has 14 amino acids. The ends were cut back, 6 bases at V and 4 bases at J, with 16 bases in the middle. The germline V gene has CDR1 MDHEN and CDR2 SYDVKM. The CDR3 here is CASRTGTFLYEQYF. CDR3 DNA sequence: TGTGCCAGCAGGACCGGGACTTTTCTATACGAGCAGTACTTC.

The chain links TRBV20-1 to TRBJ2-7; 9 bases agree with TRBD1. Trimming took 0 bases from V and 5 from J; bases not matched to a gene: 5. Germline lookup yields CDR1 DFQATT and CDR2 SNEGSKA (reference sequence). This CDR3 region has 14 residues. The CDR3 DNA reads TGCAGTGCTAGAGAACAGGGGGCTATGGACGAGCAGTACTTC. Encoded protein: CSAREQGAMDEQYF.